This is a list of T cell receptor beta chains from one sample in a study of cytomegalovirus exposure and HLA in healthy donors. Method: immunoSEQ multiplex PCR; TCRdb's copy keeps in-frame clones and lacks some. Here the sample spans 50,000 to 75,000 clones, under 90% being singletons. Sequencing was carried out using PBMCs. These receptors were collected from a woman aged 40 to 50 in good health and CMV-seronegative. Each CDR3 is given with its conserved first and last residue. The order of the fields is clone size, D gene, V gene, J gene, CDR3 protein, CDR3 DNA. A D gene is named only where the DNA matches it firmly. The size entry is marked missing in some rows and otherwise reads once, few, many or a size class.

-	TRBD1	TRBV7-8	TRBJ1-1	CASSTGQGSTEAFF	TGTGCCAGCAGCACGGGACAGGGAAGCACTGAAGCTTTCTTT
-	-	TRBV28	TRBJ1-2	CASSPPAARGYTF	TGTGCCAGCAGTCCTCCCGCGGCGCGGGGCTACACCTTC
-	TRBD1	TRBV28	TRBJ2-7	CASSTPEGSGTGFPYEQYF	TGTGCCAGCAGCACCCCTGAGGGGTCCGGGACAGGGTTCCCCTACGAGCAGTACTTC
-	TRBD1	TRBV5-4	TRBJ1-2	CASSFLGQGYGYTF	TGTGCCAGCAGCTTTCTCGGACAGGGCTATGGCTACACCTTC
-	TRBD2	TRBV4-2	TRBJ2-2	CASSQGGSGRIGELFF	TGTGCCAGCAGCCAAGGGGGTAGCGGGAGGATCGGGGAGCTGTTTTTT
-	TRBD1	TRBV10-3	TRBJ1-2	CAISEPDRFNYGYTF	TGTGCCATCAGTGAGCCGGACAGGTTCAACTATGGCTACACCTTC
-	-	TRBV7-2	TRBJ2-5	CASSSTGGRETQYF	TGTGCCAGCAGCAGTACGGGGGGCCGGGAGACCCAGTACTTC
-	TRBD1	TRBV19	TRBJ2-7	CASSTTGAYEQYF	TGTGCCAGTAGTACAACAGGGGCATACGAGCAGTACTTC
-	-	TRBV25-1	TRBJ2-3	CASSEGGGDTQYF	TGTGCCAGCAGTGAGGGAGGCGGAGATACGCAGTATTTT
few	-	TRBV2	TRBJ1-3	CASSVGPNSGNTIYF	TGTGCCAGCAGTGTTGGGCCGAACTCTGGAAACACCATATATTTT
-	TRBD1	TRBV4-2	TRBJ1-4	CASSPGQGATNEKLFF	TGTGCCAGCAGTCCAGGACAGGGGGCGACTAATGAAAAACTGTTTTTT
-	-	TRBV5-6	TRBJ2-5	CASSLLQKETQYF	TGTGCCAGCAGCTTATTACAGAAAGAGACCCAGTACTTC
few	-	TRBV2	TRBJ2-5	CASSEWSLGETQYF	TGTGCCAGCAGTGAATGGAGTCTGGGAGAGACCCAGTACTTC
-	-	TRBV7-9	TRBJ2-7	CASSQGSYEQYF	TGTGCCAGCAGTCAGGGGTCCTACGAGCAGTACTTC
-	-	TRBV29-1	TRBJ1-1	CSVDNSENTEAFF	TGCAGCGTTGACAACAGTGAGAACACTGAAGCTTTCTTT
few	-	TRBV5-4	TRBJ2-6	CASSFSGLSLSSGANVLTF	TGTGCCAGCAGCTTTTCGGGACTTTCACTCAGCTCTGGGGCCAACGTCCTGACTTTC
-	-	TRBV7-2	TRBJ2-1	CASSPGLINEQFF	TGTGCCAGCAGCCCGGGACTCATTAATGAGCAGTTCTTC